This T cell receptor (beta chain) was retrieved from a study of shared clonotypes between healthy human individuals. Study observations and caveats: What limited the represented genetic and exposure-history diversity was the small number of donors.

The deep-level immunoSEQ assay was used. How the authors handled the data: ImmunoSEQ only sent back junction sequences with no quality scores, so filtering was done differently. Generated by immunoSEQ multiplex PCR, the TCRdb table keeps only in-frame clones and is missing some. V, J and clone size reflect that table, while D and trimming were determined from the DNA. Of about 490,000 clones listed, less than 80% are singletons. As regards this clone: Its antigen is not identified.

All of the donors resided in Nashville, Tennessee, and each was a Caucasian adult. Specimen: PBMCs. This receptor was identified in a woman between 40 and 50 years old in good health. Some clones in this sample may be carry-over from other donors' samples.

In nucleotides, the CDR3 is TGCGCCAGCAGTCCCCCGCAGGGACCGACTGTCGCGGGACTCAACGAGCAGTACTTC. It yields the protein CASSPPQGPTVAGLNEQYF. The chain has TRBV23-1 and TRBJ2-7, with D maybe TRBD2 (6 bases). TRBV23-1 carries the ORF label, with uncertain function. V was cut by 4 bases and J by 5 bases, with 30 bases left in between. The CDR3 runs to 19 residues.